This TCR beta chain stems from a study of shared clonotypes between healthy human individuals (dated by TCRdb to about 2020). The study in broad terms: A couple of women and a few men aged 18 to 49 years were included in the cohort. Blood TCR repertoires of a handful of healthy adults were deeply sequenced to estimate repertoire size and the extent of clonotype sharing between individuals. To increase sequencing depth and limit assay-specific biases, different laboratories used diverse techniques to prepare libraries and sequence TCR repertoires. Per donor, leukapheresis produced somewhere between about 0.9 and 9.5 billion PBMCs. For each donor, CD4 naive and CD4 memory were each given three plates, CD8 naive was given two plates, and CD8 memory was given one plate.

Donors were healthy HIV-negative adults with no recently reported acute infections or vaccinations. Only Caucasian adults living in Nashville, Tennessee, USA were represented among the donors. CD4+ T cells were enriched through magnetic negative selection, after which naive cells were positively selected on CD45RA and the remaining negative fraction served as the memory subset. Blood was obtained by leukapheresis, after which PBMCs were separated by Ficoll-Histopaque density gradient centrifugation and cryopreserved in liquid nitrogen vapor phase. Analytical flow cytometry was used to check the purity and quantity of each magnetically sorted T cell population. Each sorted fraction had its genomic DNA isolated and then quantified by UV absorbance on a Nanodrop 2000c. Using the deep immunoSEQ assay, TCR CDR3 regions were amplified from genomic DNA by multiplex PCR. Extracted genomic DNA from each cell subset was spread evenly across all wells of several immunoSEQ 96-well plates, with each plate serving as a replicate. For sorted subsets, 200 ng of genomic DNA, equivalent to some 30,000 T cell genomes, went into each replicate PCR. Purified libraries were quantified with a Qubit 3.0 fluorometer, sized on a Bioanalyzer 2100, and re-quantified with the KAPA Library Quantification kit. A separate single-read 150-cycle Illumina NextSeq 550 flow cell was used to sequence each immunoSEQ 96-well plate. Processing in the source paper ran as follows. Because the immunoSEQ output included only junctional sequences and no quality scores, the filtering could not be the same as the filtering used for full-length reads. Sequences were annotated with PyIR, a Python wrapper for IgBLAST v1.9, and V/J genes and CDR3 were assigned using IMGT germline references. Reads were removed for weak V/J assignments (E-value above 1e-6), missing CDR3, stop codons, out-of-frame junctions, or ambiguous translated residues. V3J clonotypes were defined by identical inferred V gene, J gene, and CDR3 amino acid sequence. Percentage overlap between repertoires was calculated by dividing the number of shared unique clonotypes by the size of the smaller repertoire. Three approaches were used to assess repertoire richness: RTK rarefaction, the Chao1 estimator, and Recon v2.1 estimates of unobserved clonotypes. For all TCRbeta clonotypes obtained by the gDNA method from a few donors, generation probabilities were computed with OLGA. As stored in TCRdb, this immuneACCESS dataset retains in-frame rearrangements with V and J assigned. A fraction of the clones does not appear; measured against another copy, unresolved V genes explain less than half of the discrepancy, and the remainder lacks a known reason. That table gives V, J and clone size, and the DNA gave D and trimming. The sample profile shows 650,000 to 750,000 clones; more than 70% of them were found once. The leading ten clones occupy 1.8% of the sample.

The paper as a whole reports these results and caveats: Pairwise subsampling indicated that sequencing depth was expected to affect the degree of clonotype sharing among donors. When a handful of donors were compared, the shared fraction of clonotypes was 5% to 6.5% for naive CD4, 3.5% for naive CD8, roughly 2.5% for memory CD4, and 0.35% to 0.5% for memory CD8. Sampling was restricted to blood, and TCR repertoires in tissue are likely to differ from TCR repertoires in blood. Even with the large sequencing depth, rarefaction of the sorted-subset datasets indicated that sequencing was incomplete. Compared with non-shared clonotypes, clonotypes shared by all four sorted-subset donors had higher generation probabilities. Estimated clonotype richness was generally larger for naive than for memory subsets. Because the study included only a small number of donors, the genetic and exposure-history diversity represented was limited.

Details on this clone: It lacks a known antigen. It has no much larger one-base neighbor in the sample; base qualities were not kept.

Trimming costs V 0 bases and J 6 bases, and their ends lie 14 bases apart. The germline V gene provides CDR1 SGDLS and CDR2 YYNGEE. Taken from cysteine to phenylalanine, the CDR3 has 15 residues. Of all the DNA, just the CDR3 is kept, 45 bases in frame from base 1. Sequences were obtained from memory CD4+ T cells sorted from blood. Per the publication, the cell subset or site label means: CD45RA-negative fraction. The clonotype originates from a woman in her thirties in good health. Recombination linked TRBV9 to TRBJ2-3; no D gene can be assigned with confidence. The CDR3 region: CASSVEGSHADTQYF. DNA sequence: TGTGCCAGCAGCGTAGAAGGGTCCCATGCGGATACGCAGTATTTT.